A selection of T cell receptor beta chains follows, all from one sample in a study of blood T cell repertoires in COVID-19. The method was immunoSEQ multiplex PCR; TCRdb's version includes in-frame clones alone and lacks a portion of them. The sample consists of under 75,000 clones, roughly 77% of them appearing once. Sequenced: peripheral blood. The receptors were sampled from a man older than 75 with acute or convalescent COVID-19. Both conserved end residues are part of each CDR3. D genes are given only for firm matches. Size values are once, few and many counts, or a class for expanded clones, and some rows have none.

D,size,J,V,DNA,CDR3
TRBD2,few,TRBJ2-1,TRBV7-3,TGTGCCAGCAGCTTACCTAGCGGGAGGAGCTCCTACAATGAGCAGTTCTTC,CASSLPSGRSSYNEQFF
NA,NA,TRBJ1-1,TRBV7-3,TGTGCCAGCAGCCGACAGGAGAACACTGAAGCTTTCTTT,CASSRQENTEAFF
NA,NA,TRBJ1-3,TRBV5-6,TGTGCCAGCTCCCGGGCAGGGGCTGGAAACACCATATATTTT,CASSRAGAGNTIYF
TRBD2,NA,TRBJ2-5,TRBV5-4,TGTGCCAGCAGCTCTACTAGCGGCGCGCAAGAGACCCAGTACTTC,CASSSTSGAQETQYF
NA,NA,TRBJ2-2,TRBV28,TGTGCCAGCAGCTTACCCGGGCTAGCAGGATCGGGGGAGCTGTTTTTT,CASSLPGLAGSGELFF
TRBD2,NA,TRBJ2-7,TRBV11-2,TGTGCCAGCAGCTTAGCAAGCGGGAGGGGGGGCGAGCAGTACTTC,CASSLASGRGGEQYF
NA,few,TRBJ2-1,TRBV18,TGTGCCAGCTCACCACCATTCAGCTCCTACAATGAGCAGTTCTTC,CASSPPFSSYNEQFF
NA,NA,TRBJ2-7,TRBV7-2,TGTGCCAGCAGCTTAATAACAGGCGCCTACGAGCAGTACTTC,CASSLITGAYEQYF
NA,NA,TRBJ2-1,TRBV29-1,TGCAGCGTTCACGCTGTAGGAGGGGGCGAGCAGTTCTTC,CSVHAVGGGEQFF
TRBD1,NA,TRBJ1-2,TRBV10-3,TGTGCCATTCGACCCGGACAGGAGAACTATGGCTACACCTTC,CAIRPGQENYGYTF